Given below is one T cell receptor (beta chain) in context. The sample is drawn from a study of OX40 agonist ivuxolimab in advanced cancers. The V end was cut by 3 bases, the J end by 5 bases, with 13 bases between. The CDR3 is made up of 14 amino acids. Per the germline V gene, CDR1 is MDHEN and CDR2 is SYDVKM. Method: immunoSEQ multiplex PCR; TCRdb's copy keeps in-frame clones and lacks some. The table records some 91,000 clones, around 87% of them present only once. Systemic immunosuppression or autoimmune disease history was grounds to exclude patients. The material sequenced was CD4+ or CD8+ T cells sorted from blood, taken in a trial of the OX40 agonist ivuxolimab. The chain uses TRBV28 and TRBJ2-5, with D perhaps TRBD1 (6 bases). This clonotype was sampled from an adult with an advanced solid tumor such as melanoma, head and neck, liver or kidney cancer. The CDR3 nucleotides read TGTGCCAGCAGTTTGGGGGCCCAGTGGGAGACCCAGTACTTC. Translated, it gives CASSLGAQWETQYF. Using reference TRBV28 and TRBJ2-5 for the parts outside the CDR3, the full variable domain is DVKVTQSSRYLVKRTGEKVFLECVQDMDHENMFWYRQDPGLGLRLIYFSYDVKMKEKGDIPEGYSVSREKKERFSLILESASTNQTSMYLCASSLGAQWETQYFGPGTRLLVL.